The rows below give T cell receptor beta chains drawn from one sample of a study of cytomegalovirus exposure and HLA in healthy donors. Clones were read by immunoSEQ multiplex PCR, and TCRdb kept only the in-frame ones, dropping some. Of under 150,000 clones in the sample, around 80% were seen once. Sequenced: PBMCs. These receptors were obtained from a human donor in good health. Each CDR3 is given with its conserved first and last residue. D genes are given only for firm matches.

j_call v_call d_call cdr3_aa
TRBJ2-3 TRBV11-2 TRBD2 CASSLWEGVAGDTQYF
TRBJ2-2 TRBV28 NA CASNRGWSGELFF
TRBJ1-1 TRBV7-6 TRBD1 CASSPGQGIAFF
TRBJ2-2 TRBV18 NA CASSSKQGSGELFF
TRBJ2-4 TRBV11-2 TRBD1 CASSYRGTIAKNIQYF
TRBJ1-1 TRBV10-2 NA CASSVRNTEAFF
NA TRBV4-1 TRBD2 CASSPMGASGGDYEQYF
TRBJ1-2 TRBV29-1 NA CSVSTAAGNGYTF
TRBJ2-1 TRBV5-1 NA CASSQRTVSYNEQFF
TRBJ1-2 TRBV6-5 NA CASRNTGSLGYTF
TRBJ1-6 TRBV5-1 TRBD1 CASSSQDRTNSPLHF
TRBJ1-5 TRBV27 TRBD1 CASSSTGGGPQPQHF
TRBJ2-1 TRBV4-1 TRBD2 CASSQVAGTSVNEQFF
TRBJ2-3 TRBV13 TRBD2 CASSLREGPDTQYF
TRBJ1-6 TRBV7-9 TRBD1 CASSLEWRGQGYSPLHF
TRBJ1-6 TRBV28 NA CASSLGAGFSSYNSPLHF
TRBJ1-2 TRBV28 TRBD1 CASSNIGGALPNYGYTF
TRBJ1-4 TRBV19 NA CASSSPPGGGEKLFF
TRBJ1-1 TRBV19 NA CASSASSGGANTEAFF
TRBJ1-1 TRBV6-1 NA CASRPPPGVNTEAFF
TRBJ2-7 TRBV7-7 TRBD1 CASSHGTASTYEQYF
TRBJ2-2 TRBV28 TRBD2 CASRWGGEATGELFF
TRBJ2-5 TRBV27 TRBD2 CASRGLLETQYF
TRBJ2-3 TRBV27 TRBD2 CASTPWGGTQYF
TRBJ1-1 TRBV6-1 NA CASSYGTEAFF
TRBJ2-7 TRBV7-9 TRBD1 CASSMGTGVYEQYF
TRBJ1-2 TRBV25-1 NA CASHAGVYGYTF
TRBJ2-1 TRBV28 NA CASSLYFDEQFF
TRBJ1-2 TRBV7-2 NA CASSENLGTPNYGYTF
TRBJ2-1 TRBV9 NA CASSVGSTDNEQFF
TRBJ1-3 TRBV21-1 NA CASSIPGTAFNTIYF
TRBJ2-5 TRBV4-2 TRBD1 CASSQVGQGARETQYF
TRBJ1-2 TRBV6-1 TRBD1 CASTRQGDGYTF
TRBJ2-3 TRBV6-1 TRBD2 CASSEVSWGTRSDTQYF
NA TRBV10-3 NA CAISEADTYEQYF
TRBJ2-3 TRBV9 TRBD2 CASSARNTSGGRDTQYF
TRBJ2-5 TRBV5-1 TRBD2 CASSSLFPGTSGGYQETQYF
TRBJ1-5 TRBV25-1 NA CASSDSLTQHF